The 5 T cell receptor beta chains in this list originate from one sample, sequenced in a study of blood T cell repertoires in COVID-19. The assay was immunoSEQ multiplex PCR, and TCRdb's table has in-frame clones only and misses some. The sample has a few hundred thousand clones; 80% to 90% are singletons. The sample comprised PBMCs or T cells enriched from blood (not recorded which). These receptors came from a woman between 50 and 59 years old who had recovered from COVID-19.

This chain joins TRBV5-1 and TRBJ2-7; tentative D call: TRBD2 (5 bases). Germline values: CDR1 SGHRS, CDR2 YFSETQ. The V end was cut by 0 bases, the J end by 6 bases, with 13 bases between. The CDR3 is 14 residues long. CDR3 nucleotide sequence: TGCGCCAGCAGCTTGGTCGTGGGAGTTGGCGAGCAGTACTTC. This sequence encodes CASSLVVGVGEQYF.

The chain has TRBV28 and TRBJ2-7; 9 nucleotides line up with TRBD1. Trimming took 1 base from V and 2 from J; bases not matched to a gene: 3. The CDR3 contains 15 residues. Germline V CDR1 and CDR2: MDHEN, SYDVKM. Written as DNA, the CDR3 is TGTGCCAGCAGTTTATTAGGGACAGGGACCTACGAGCAGTACTTC. It is translated as CASSLLGTGTYEQYF.

The V call is TRBV5-1, the J call TRBJ2-3, with 9 bases aligning to TRBD1. CDR3 length: 15 amino acids. Germline V gene data show CDR1 as SGHRS and CDR2 as YFSETQ. V was pared by 4 bases and J by 5 bases, with 8 bases of the junction left unmatched. The CDR3 DNA sequence: TGCGCCAGCAGCCGAGGACAGGGGCAGGGAGATACGCAGTATTTT. Residues: CASSRGQGQGDTQYF.

This sequence joins TRBV4-2 and TRBJ2-1; 8 bases line up with TRBD2. The length of the CDR3 is 17 residues. V was clipped by 0 bases and J by 1 base; unmatched bases: 5. CDR1 is LGHNA and CDR2 is YNFKEQ in the germline V gene. The CDR3 loop reads CASSQESGSSSYNEQFF. Here the CDR3 DNA reads TGTGCCAGCAGCCAAGAAAGCGGGAGTTCTTCCTACAATGAGCAGTTCTTC.

The rearrangement links TRBV5-4 to TRBJ2-1; the D is unclear. Germline lookup yields CDR1 SGHNT and CDR2 YYREEE (reference sequence). V lost 5 bases to trimming and J lost 10 bases, with 13 bases between them. This CDR3 has 12 residues. This CDR3 reads CASSPDSGEQFF. The CDR3, as DNA: TGTGCCAGCAGTCCTGACTCCGGAGAGCAGTTCTTC. Full variable domain (remainder filled in from reference TRBV5-4 and TRBJ2-1): ETGVTQSPTHLIKTRGQQVTLRCSSQSGHNTVSWYQQALGQGPQFIFQYYREEENGRGNFPPRFSGLQFPNYSSELNVNALELDDSALYLCASSPDSGEQFFGPGTRLTVL.